This TCR beta chain was profiled in a study of blood T cell repertoires in COVID-19. Study details: Material from acute and convalescent COVID-19 was sourced from the United States, Italy and Spain. PBMCs, B-cell-depleted T cells, or T cells provided the cDNA or gDNA that made up the material.

CDR3 size: 12 residues. In germline, CDR1 is SGHVS, CDR2 FQNEAQ. V was trimmed by 5 bases and J by 4 bases, leaving 8 bases between them. Enrolled during active infection, Seattle patients were then followed longitudinally. Original methodology: Scientists estimated how many nucleated cells there were by amplifying reference gene primers. Some clones are missing from TCRdb's copy, which holds only in-frame ones; the method was immunoSEQ multiplex PCR. That table furnishes V, J and clone size, whereas the DNA furnished D and trimming. The table includes around 60,000 clones, roughly nine tenths detected once.

Input material: peripheral blood. V is TRBV7-8 and J is TRBJ1-2; D possibly corresponds to TRBD1 (5 bases). This TCR derives from a woman aged 60-75 years with COVID-19, enrolled during active disease. The CDR3 coding sequence is TGTGCCAGCAGCCCGGACACCTATGGCTACACCTTC. This codes for CASSPDTYGYTF.